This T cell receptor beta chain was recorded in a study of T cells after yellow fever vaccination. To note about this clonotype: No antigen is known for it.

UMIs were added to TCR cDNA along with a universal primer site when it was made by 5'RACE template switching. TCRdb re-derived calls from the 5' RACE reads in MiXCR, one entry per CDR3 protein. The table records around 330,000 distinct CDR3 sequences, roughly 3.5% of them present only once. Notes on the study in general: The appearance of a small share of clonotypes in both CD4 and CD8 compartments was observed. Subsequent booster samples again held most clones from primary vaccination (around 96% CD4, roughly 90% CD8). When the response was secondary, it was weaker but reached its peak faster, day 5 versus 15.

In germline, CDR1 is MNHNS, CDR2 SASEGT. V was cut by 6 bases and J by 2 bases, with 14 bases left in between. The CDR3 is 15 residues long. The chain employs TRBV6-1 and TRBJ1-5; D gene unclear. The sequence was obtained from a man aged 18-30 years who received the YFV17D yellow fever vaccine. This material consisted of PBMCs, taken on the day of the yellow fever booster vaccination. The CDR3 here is CASRTYVGGNQPQHF. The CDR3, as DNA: TGTGCCAGCAGGACGTATGTGGGTGGCAATCAGCCCCAGCATTTT.